This T cell receptor (beta chain) was obtained from a study of radiation and T cells in renal cell carcinoma. Across the study: Nephrectomy followed 15 Gy stereotactic body radiation by 4 weeks. Findings and caveats of the study: In blood, top tumor clones expanded by 2 weeks, shrinking by 4. No pretreatment tumor biopsies were available for baseline clonotypes.

This CDR3 is 16 amino acids long. Between the trimmed V and J ends, which lost 0 bases and 0 bases, there was a span of 11 bases. Germline-derived CDR1 and CDR2 are SGHTA and FQGTGA. Indicated time point: baseline pretreatment blood. Treatment indicated: 15 Gy SBRT to primary tumor, nephrectomy 4 weeks later. Blood was sampled at baseline, 2 weeks and 4 weeks after SBRT. Notes on this clone: Its antigen is not identified.

The assay was immunoSEQ multiplex PCR, and TCRdb's table has in-frame clones only and misses some. The sample includes 95,000 to 150,000 clones, approximately 80% of them seen just once. Specimen: blood, collected from a patient whose treatment included radiotherapy and nephrectomy. This rearrangement joins TRBV7-3 to TRBJ1-1, with D unclear. The sequence came from a woman aged 55-70 years with renal cell carcinoma. The chain's CDR3 is CASSLTGPGVNTEAFF. CDR3 DNA: TGTGCCAGCAGCTTAACAGGTCCAGGAGTGAACACTGAAGCTTTCTTT.